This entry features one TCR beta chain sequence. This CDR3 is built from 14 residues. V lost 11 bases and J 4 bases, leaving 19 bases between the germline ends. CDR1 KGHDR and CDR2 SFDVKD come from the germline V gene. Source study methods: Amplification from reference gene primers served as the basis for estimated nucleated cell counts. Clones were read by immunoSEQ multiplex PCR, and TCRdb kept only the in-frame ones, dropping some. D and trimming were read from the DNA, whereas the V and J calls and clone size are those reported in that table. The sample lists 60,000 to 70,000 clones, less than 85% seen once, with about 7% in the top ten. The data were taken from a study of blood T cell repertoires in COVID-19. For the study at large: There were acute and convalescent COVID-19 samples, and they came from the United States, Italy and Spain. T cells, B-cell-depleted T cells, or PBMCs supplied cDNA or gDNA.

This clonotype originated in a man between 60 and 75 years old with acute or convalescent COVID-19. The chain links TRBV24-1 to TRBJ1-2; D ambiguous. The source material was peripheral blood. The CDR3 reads CAIAPSRNAYGYTF. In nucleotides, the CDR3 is TGTGCCATCGCCCCGTCTAGAAACGCCTATGGCTACACCTTC.